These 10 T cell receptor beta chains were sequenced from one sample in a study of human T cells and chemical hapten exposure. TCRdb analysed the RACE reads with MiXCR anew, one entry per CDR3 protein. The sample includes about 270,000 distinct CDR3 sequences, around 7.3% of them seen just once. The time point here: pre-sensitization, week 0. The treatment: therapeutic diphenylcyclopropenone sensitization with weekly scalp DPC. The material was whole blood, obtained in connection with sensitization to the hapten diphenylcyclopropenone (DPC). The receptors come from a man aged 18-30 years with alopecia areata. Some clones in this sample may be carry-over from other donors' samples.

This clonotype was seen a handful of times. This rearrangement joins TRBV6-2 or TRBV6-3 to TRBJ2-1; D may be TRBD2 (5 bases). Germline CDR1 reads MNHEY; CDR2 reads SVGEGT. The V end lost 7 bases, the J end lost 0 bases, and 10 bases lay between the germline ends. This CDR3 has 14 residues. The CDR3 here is CASNRGSSYNEQFF. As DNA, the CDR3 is TGTGCCAGCAACCGGGGAAGCTCCTACAATGAGCAGTTCTTC.

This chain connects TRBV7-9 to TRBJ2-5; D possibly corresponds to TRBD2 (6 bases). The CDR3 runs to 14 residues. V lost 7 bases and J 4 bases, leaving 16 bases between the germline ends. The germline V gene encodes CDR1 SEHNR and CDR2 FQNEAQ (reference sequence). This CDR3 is CASTLRYGGETQYF. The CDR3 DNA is TGTGCCAGCACCCTTCGGTACGGGGGAGAGACCCAGTACTTC.

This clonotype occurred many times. The CDR3 nucleotides read TGTGCCAGCAGTCGCCCGACAGTCAAGGAGACCCAGTACTTC. Amino acid sequence: CASSRPTVKETQYF. This chain joins TRBV12-3 or TRBV12-4 and TRBJ2-5, with D tentatively TRBD1 (5 bases). The CDR3 runs 14 residues. The V gene lost 5 bases and the J gene lost 5 bases, with 15 bases spanning the gap.

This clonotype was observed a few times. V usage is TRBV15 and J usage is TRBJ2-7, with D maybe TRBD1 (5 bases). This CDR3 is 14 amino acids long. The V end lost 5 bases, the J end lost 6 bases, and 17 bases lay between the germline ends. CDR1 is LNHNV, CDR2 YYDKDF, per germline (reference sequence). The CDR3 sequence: CATSPGNSRREQYF. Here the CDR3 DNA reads TGTGCCACCAGCCCAGGGAACAGTCGACGCGAGCAGTACTTC.

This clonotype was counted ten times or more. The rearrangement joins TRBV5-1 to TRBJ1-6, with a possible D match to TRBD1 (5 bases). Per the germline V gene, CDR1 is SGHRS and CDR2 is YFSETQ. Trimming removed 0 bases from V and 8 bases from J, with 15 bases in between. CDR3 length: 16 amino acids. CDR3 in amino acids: CASSLGMGQLDSPLHF. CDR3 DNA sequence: TGCGCCAGCAGCTTGGGAATGGGGCAATTGGATTCACCCCTCCACTTT.

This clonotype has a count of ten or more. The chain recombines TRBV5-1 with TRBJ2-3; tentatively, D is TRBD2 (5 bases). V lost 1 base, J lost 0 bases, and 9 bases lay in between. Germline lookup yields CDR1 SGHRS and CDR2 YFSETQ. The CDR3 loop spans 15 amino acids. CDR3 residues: CASSLQEASTDTQYF. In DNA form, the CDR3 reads TGCGCCAGCAGCTTGCAGGAGGCAAGCACAGATACGCAGTATTTT.

CDR3 in DNA: TGTGCCAGCAGCCCTCGAACGGACAGCTCTAATGAAAAACTGTTTTTT. It translates to CASSPRTDSSNEKLFF. The chain links TRBV5-6 to TRBJ1-4, with D possibly being TRBD1 (6 bases). V lost 4 bases, J lost 3 bases, and 16 bases lay in between. Germline CDR1 SGHDT, CDR2 YYEEEE. This CDR3 comprises 16 residues. The full variable domain, completed using reference TRBV5-6 and TRBJ1-4, is DAGVTQSPTHLIKTRGQQVTLRCSPKSGHDTVSWYQQALGQGPQFIFQYYEEEERQRGNFPDRFSGHQFPNYSSELNVNALLLGDSALYLCASSPRTDSSNEKLFFGSGTQLSVL.

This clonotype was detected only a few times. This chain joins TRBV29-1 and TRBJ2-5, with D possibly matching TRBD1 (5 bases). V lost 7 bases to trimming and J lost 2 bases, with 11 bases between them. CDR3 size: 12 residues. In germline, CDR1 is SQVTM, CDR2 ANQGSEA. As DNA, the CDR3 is TGCAGCGCCGGACATCAACAAGAGACCCAGTACTTC. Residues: CSAGHQQETQYF. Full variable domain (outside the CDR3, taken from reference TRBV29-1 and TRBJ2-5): SAVISQKPSRDICQRGTSLTIQCQVDSQVTMMFWYRQQPGQSLTLIATANQGSEATYESGFVIDKFPISRPNLTFSTLTVSNMSPEDSSIYLCSAGHQQETQYFGPGTRLLVL.

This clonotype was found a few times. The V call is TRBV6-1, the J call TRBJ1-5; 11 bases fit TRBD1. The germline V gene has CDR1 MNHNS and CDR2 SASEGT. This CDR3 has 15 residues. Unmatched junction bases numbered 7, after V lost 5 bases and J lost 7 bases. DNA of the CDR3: TGTGCCAGCAGTATCCCCGGGACAGGGGGACAGCCCCAGCATTTT. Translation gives CASSIPGTGGQPQHF.

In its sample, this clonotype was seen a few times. CDR3 sequence reads: CASSPPDGNYGYTF. The CDR3 region has the DNA TGTGCCAGCTCACCACCGGACGGTAACTATGGCTACACCTTC. The chain combines TRBV18 with TRBJ1-2, with no clear D. This CDR3 comprises 14 residues. Germline V lookup: CDR1 KGHSH, CDR2 LQKENI. V was shortened by 0 bases and J by 1 base, with 6 bases between the two germline ends.